This TCR beta chain is from a study of cytomegalovirus exposure and HLA in healthy donors (dated by TCRdb to about 2017). As for the study more broadly: An earlier analysis of approximately 550 of the donors reported approximately 290 Gb of sequence data and some 120 million unique TCR beta sequences from 150 million to 200 million T cells. About 300 gigabases of sequencing data and around 85 million unique TCR sequences made up an early release that covered fewer than 650 HLA-typed donors. The genetic ancestry cluster associated with self-reported Caucasian donors included 65% to 90% of the 398 genotyped donors. The study was designed to test whether signatures of past pathogen exposure could be identified by cataloging public T cell receptors. The study profiled the T cell repertoires of approximately 700 subjects by immunosequencing and related them to cytomegalovirus serostatus. Along with the roughly 670-subject first cohort, a separate validation cohort of 120 different subjects was used. To predict cytomegalovirus infection status, the study brought together high-throughput TCR immunosequencing, statistical association of individual TCRs with disease status, and machine learning. A later analysis re-analyzed previously published TCR beta repertoires from approximately 670 donors and added high-resolution HLA genotyping to study TCR occurrence patterns. Rather than using new phenotypic data, the later analysis identified candidate immune exposures from TCR beta sequences and from how often those sequences occurred across donors. An earlier analysis of some 500 of the donors applied high-throughput TCR beta sequencing to assess whether each TCR beta V gene segment acted as functional or pseudogenic. Alongside the repertoire data, information on donor age, sex, ethnicity and CMV serostatus was compiled. In a later genetic analysis, genome-wide SNP genotypes for about 55% of the 666 donors were used, and that subset was treated as a discovery cohort. All discovery cohort repertoires had been generated on a single sequencing platform. Class I and class II HLA loci were covered by the typing at four-digit resolution. Typing coverage varied by locus: roughly 629-640 donors for A, B, C, DRB1 and DQB1; roughly 510 for DQA1; about 570 for DPA1; around 490 for DPB1. Because of strong linkage in the cohort, a few DR-DQ haplotypes were treated as single units for association and clustering. Across roughly 420 genotyped donors of the cohort, an average of roughly 230,000 unique TCR beta nucleotide sequences per donor were sequenced, and roughly a sixth of those sequences were non-productive.

Concerning this clone: What antigen it recognizes has not been identified.

Study-wide conclusions, independent of this receptor: According to a later analysis, parvovirus B19, influenza, CMV and Epstein-Barr virus appeared linked to several top co-occurrence clusters. In a later genetic analysis, fewer N-insertions in productive TCRs were reported among donors in an Asian-associated ancestry cluster than the approximately 670-donor mean. The study listed around 160 TCR beta chains as associated with cytomegalovirus. Most CMV-associated TCR beta chains appeared to be HLA-restricted in a later analysis, and the HLA associations seemed to be driven largely by CMV exposure. A few of the identified cytomegalovirus-associated TCR beta chains were confirmed in vitro to be specific for cytomegalovirus antigens. Compared with equally common non-associated chains, HLA-associated TCR beta chains in a later analysis were more clonally expanded and had lower generation probabilities. According to the authors, the approach could potentially be generalized to other disease states and immunological phenotypes. Some IMGT-functional V segments, including TRBV6-2 and TRBV6-3, could not be told apart with the 87-base-pair reads, so those segments were excluded. The classifier was reported to diagnose cytomegalovirus status with high specificity and sensitivity in both the original and validation cohorts. Because HLA typing was unavailable for some donors at each locus, only the typed subset was used in association tests. A later genetic analysis associated a missense DCLRE1C variant with V-gene and J-gene trimming of TCR beta chains, and an independent cohort replicated the association. In this cohort, only TCR beta chains were sequenced, and detectable features were limited by the absence of alpha or paired-chain data. A further reported finding was that TCR beta sequences accurately predicted the HLA-A and HLA-B alleles for most subjects in the first cohort. Because counts were too low, more than 15 rarely observed V segments, including chromosome 9 orphons, were left out of the earlier analysis of several hundred of the donors. In an earlier analysis of 587 of the donors, most TCR beta V segments appeared in productive rearrangements about 90% or about 30% of the time, broadly matching IMGT annotations. A later analysis found that TCR association rates varied across HLA loci, with DRB1 alleles showing the most associated TCRs and HLA-C alleles the fewest. Correlated functional status among segregating V segments might be attributable to linkage disequilibrium, but an unknown experimental factor could not be ruled out. While some public TCRs were present in many individuals, most TCR sequences turned up only very rarely across donors. CMV serostatus was the only immune exposure information available for the cohort. Specific HLA alleles were associated with some 15,000 TCR beta sequences at a false discovery rate of 0.05 in a later analysis. Presence/absence analyses assumed roughly uniform sequencing depth across donors, an assumption that may not hold. When HLA alleles, especially DR and DQ, strongly co-occurred, attributing TCR associations to individual alleles was difficult. A cluster of highly shared sequence variants was judged likely to be a technical artifact of the sequencing pipeline.

In total, approximately 690 healthy bone marrow donors made up the cohort. Cohort members were all nominally healthy when sampled, although unrecorded immune exposures were likely present. The donor tested CMV seropositive and was one of the 289 seropositive cohort members. A peripheral blood sample was collected from each donor, and TCR beta sequencing was performed on peripheral blood mononuclear cells. The Qiagen DNeasy Blood Extraction Kit was used to extract genomic DNA from the blood cell samples. The method was the immunoSEQ multiplex PCR assay. The multiplex PCR relied on a mix of 60 forward primers for TCR Vbeta segments and 13 reverse primers for TCR Jbeta segments. Amplification of the CDR3 region of rearranged TCR beta genes was performed with a multiplex PCR assay on genomic DNA. Amplified TCR beta libraries were sequenced as 87-base-pair reads on the Illumina HiSeq System. As for the authors' bioinformatics: Across the 500 to 700 repertoires, a later analysis counted tens of millions of unique TCR beta chains, around 11 million of which were shared by at least two donors. Raw reads were error-corrected and collapsed into unique sequences by a nearest-neighbor algorithm in which closely related sequences were merged to remove PCR and sequencing errors. Alignment of CDR3 sequences to IMGT reference sequences was used to assign V, D and J gene segments. For a sequence to be retained, at least a six-nucleotide match to both a V gene segment and a J gene segment was required. A rearrangement counted as productive if the CDR3 had no stop codons and remained in frame with V and J, and every other rearrangement counted as non-productive. CDR3 was defined according to IMGT convention as the region running from the second conserved V-encoded cysteine to the conserved J-encoded phenylalanine. The earlier analysis of 500 to 750 of the donors excluded any sequence lacking an unambiguous match to a single V gene segment. In an earlier analysis of around 590 of the donors, a V segment was called functional when productive rearrangements were above 56.7%, and segregating when the standard deviation between donors exceeded 5%. A statistical classification framework was built to diagnose cytomegalovirus status from the catalog of TCR beta chain sequences. In a later analysis, TCR nucleotide sequences were compared against IMGT/GENE-DB human TR gene sequences so that V and J genes could be assigned. In a later analysis, CDR3 sequences and most-parsimonious VDJ recombination scenarios were assigned using the TCRdist pipeline. A later analysis defined each TCR beta chain by its CDR3 amino acid sequence plus V-gene family, and excluded reads lacking a unique V-gene family. In a later analysis, a few hundred highly shared, low-generation-probability nucleotide sequences were removed to address suspected cross-contamination and a sequencing artifact. In a later analysis, a clonal expansion index for each public chain was calculated from normalized within-repertoire ranks of inferred template counts. In a later analysis, generation probabilities were computed with a VDJ recombination model fitted to out-of-frame rearrangements, and the resulting probabilities were checked against IGoR. In a later analysis, TCR-TCR, TCR-HLA and TCR-CMV co-occurrence was scored with hypergeometric tests, and a repertoire-size bias correction was applied to TCR pairs. False discovery rates were estimated in a later analysis by permuting HLA or CMV assignments 20 times. A later analysis grouped co-occurring TCRs with DBSCAN, adding TCRdist sequence similarity when clustering within HLA-allele-positive subsets. Repertoires with fewer than 30,000 or more than 120,000 public chains were left out of co-occurrence clustering, as were about five repertoires with anomalous nucleotide sharing. What TCRdb holds here is the immuneACCESS table cut down to in-frame rearrangements. Part of the clones is not present; checked against another copy, under half of the missing clones reflect an unresolved V gene, and the others are unexplained. Clone size and the V and J calls come from that table; the DNA yielded D and trimming. The sample's own table lists roughly 72,000 clones. The top ten clonotypes cover 3% to 4% of the sample.

The CDR3, cysteine through phenylalanine, is 13 amino acids long. Left in the record is the CDR3 DNA by itself, 39 bases read in frame from the first base. CDR1 and CDR2, looked up from the germline V gene, are SGHRS and YFSETQ. Cut back by 0 bases and 2 bases, the V and J ends lie 5 bases apart. The chain is encoded by TRBV5-1 joined to TRBJ1-1, with no confident D gene call. The clonotype comes from a man between 18 and 35 years old in good health and CMV-seropositive. The sequenced material came from PBMCs. The sequenced DNA is TGCGCCAGCAGCTTGGCCCTAAACACTGAAGCTTTCTTT. Translated, it reads CASSLALNTEAFF.